This TCR beta chain was identified in a study of T cells after yellow fever vaccination. The sample holds a few counts of this clonotype. TCRdb reprocessed the 5' RACE reads via MiXCR and lists one record per CDR3 protein. The sample includes 300,000 or so distinct CDR3 sequences, about 6.9% of them seen just once. V was clipped by 6 bases and J by 1 base, with 10 bases between them. The germline V gene encodes CDR1 SGHVS and CDR2 FNYEAQ. The length of the CDR3 is 15 residues. Material: PBMCs, obtained roughly 47 days after the first yellow fever vaccination. This TCR was sampled from a man younger than 30 who received the YFV17D yellow fever vaccine. The rearrangement uses TRBV7-6 and TRBJ2-6; D remains unclear. Written as DNA, the CDR3 is TGTGCCAGCAGAAACCCCCCGTCTGGGGCCAACGTCCTGACTTTC. Protein sequence: CASRNPPSGANVLTF. Supplemented by reference TRBV7-6 and TRBJ2-6, the full variable domain reads GAGVSQSPRYKVTKRGQDVALRCDPISGHVSLYWYRQALGQGPEFLTYFNYEAQQDKSGLPNDRFSAERPEGSISTLTIQRTEQRDSAMYRCASRNPPSGANVLTFGAGSRLTVL.